The clone carrying this T cell receptor (beta chain) was observed a single time. Its target is unknown. These data originate in a study of siplizumab effects on memory and regulatory T cells. General study points: Many proliferating CD4+ or CD8+ clones remained unclassified. Roughly 75-95% of them could not be assigned either a naive or a memory phenotype. Whether proliferating Tregs in siplizumab cultures suppress was not functionally confirmed.

The CDR3 has 14 amino acids. The V gene's germline CDR1 is MNHEY and CDR2 SMNVEV (reference sequence). V lost 5 bases and J lost 6; bases outside the gene matches: 6. The assay looked at 99,000 or so TCR templates in each sample. Using immunoSEQ multiplex PCR, the repertoire was profiled, and TCRdb retains in-frame clones only, with some absent. The sample contains over 85,000 clones, roughly 93% of which appear only once. Sequences were obtained from CD8+ T cells sorted from blood. The TCR sequence derives from a human donor in good health. The chain carries TRBV27 and TRBJ2-1, with 8 positions matching TRBD2. In DNA, the CDR3 is TGTGCCAGCAGTATGGCGGGGGGCCCCAATGAGCAGTTCTTC. It codes for CASSMAGGPNEQFF.